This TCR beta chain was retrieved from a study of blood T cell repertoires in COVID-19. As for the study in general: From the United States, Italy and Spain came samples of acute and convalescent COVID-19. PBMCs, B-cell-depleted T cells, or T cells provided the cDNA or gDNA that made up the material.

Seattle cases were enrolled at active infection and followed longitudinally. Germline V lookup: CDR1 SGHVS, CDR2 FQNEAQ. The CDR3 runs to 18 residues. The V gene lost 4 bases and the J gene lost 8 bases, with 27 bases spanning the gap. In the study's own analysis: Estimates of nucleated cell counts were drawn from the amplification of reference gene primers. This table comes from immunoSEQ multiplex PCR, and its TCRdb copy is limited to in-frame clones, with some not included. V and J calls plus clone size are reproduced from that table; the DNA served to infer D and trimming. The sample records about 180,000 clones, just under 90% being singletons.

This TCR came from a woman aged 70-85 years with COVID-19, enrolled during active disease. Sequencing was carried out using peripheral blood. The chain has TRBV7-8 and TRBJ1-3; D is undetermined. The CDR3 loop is CASSSPRFGRRFGDTIYF. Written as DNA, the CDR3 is TGTGCCAGCAGCTCTCCACGTTTTGGGCGCAGGTTTGGCGACACCATATATTTT. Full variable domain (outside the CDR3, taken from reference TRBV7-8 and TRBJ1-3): GAGVSQSPRYKVAKRGQDVALRCDPISGHVSLFWYQQALGQGPEFLTYFQNEAQLDKSGLPSDRFFAERPEGSVSTLKIQRTQQEDSAVYLCASSSPRFGRRFGDTIYFGEGSWLTVV.